Presented here are 8 T cell receptor beta chains from one specimen sequenced in a study of cytomegalovirus exposure and HLA in healthy donors. The data were produced by immunoSEQ multiplex PCR, yet TCRdb's version contains in-frame clones alone and is incomplete. This sample yields more than 95,000 clones, of which 70% to 90% are seen a single time; 1.5% to 2% belongs to the top ten. The sample consisted of PBMCs. The receptors come from a man between 18 and 29 years old in good health and CMV-seronegative.

This chain uses TRBV10-2 with TRBJ2-1; TRBD2 aligns across 7 bases. CDR1 is WSHSY, CDR2 SAAADI, per germline. The CDR3 sequence is 17 residues long. J lost 1 base, V lost 2 bases, and 8 bases had no gene match. The CDR3 nucleotides are TGCGCCAGCAGTGAGGGAGCGGGCGGGAGATCCTACAATGAGCAGTTCTTC. This translates into CASSEGAGGRSYNEQFF.

The chain joins TRBV11-3 to TRBJ2-5; D is unclear. Trimming removed 5 bases at V and 0 bases at J, with 4 bases between. Germline CDR1 and CDR2: SGHNT and YENEEA. This CDR3 has 12 amino acids. CDR3 sequence (DNA): TGTGCCAGCAGCCGTCACCAAGAGACCCAGTACTTC. This codes for CASSRHQETQYF.

This clone was counted once. The chain is built from TRBV5-1 and TRBJ1-2; possibly TRBD1 for D (5 bases). The CDR3 sequence is 16 residues long. Germline lookup yields CDR1 SGHRS and CDR2 YFSETQ. V was clipped by 4 bases and J by 2 bases, with 18 bases between them. CDR3 region: CASSRSGREGNYGYTF. The CDR3 region has the DNA TGCGCCAGCAGCCGCTCGGGCAGGGAAGGCAACTATGGCTACACCTTC.

The CDR3 here is CASSPTTGEAFF. In nucleotides, the CDR3 is TGCGCCAGCAGCCCCACCACAGGGGAAGCTTTCTTT. The genes are TRBV5-1 and TRBJ1-1; D may be TRBD1 (6 bases). Trimming pared 4 bases from V and 8 bases from J, leaving 12 bases between. The CDR3 totals 12 residues. The germline gives CDR1 SGHRS, CDR2 YFSETQ.

The rearrangement links TRBV6-5 to TRBJ2-7; TRBD1 aligns across 7 bases. This CDR3 is 16 amino acids long. Per germline, CDR1 MNHEY and CDR2 SVGAGI. The V gene end was trimmed by 2 bases and the J gene end by 3 bases; junction bases not matched to a gene: 10. The CDR3 spells CASSYLGQTGYYEQYF. The CDR3 DNA reads TGTGCCAGCAGTTACCTGGGACAGACCGGATACTACGAGCAGTACTTC.

This chain links TRBV4-1 with TRBJ2-7; 12 bases line up with TRBD1. The V segment lost 3 bases and the J segment 6 bases; nucleotides outside the gene matches: 6. Per germline, CDR1 MGHRA and CDR2 YSYEKL. The CDR3 extends over 15 amino acids. The CDR3 coding sequence is TGCGCCAGCAGCCAGGGGGACAGGGGGCCCGGCGAGCAGTACTTC. This translates into CASSQGDRGPGEQYF.

The CDR3 DNA is TGTGCCAGCAGACGTAACAGGGGGAGCGAAAAACTGTTTTTT. Residues: CASRRNRGSEKLFF. J is TRBJ1-4 and V is TRBV6-5; 8 nucleotides align to TRBD1. The CDR3 sequence is 14 residues long. Germline CDR1 MNHEY, CDR2 SVGAGI. The junction had 8 bases not matched to a gene; V was cut back by 6 bases and J by 8 bases.

V usage is TRBV5-1 and J usage is TRBJ2-7; 8 nucleotides agree with TRBD1. Germline V gene sequence: CDR1 SGHRS, CDR2 YFSETQ. Trimming at V came to 5 bases and at J to 2 bases, leaving 6 bases not matched to a gene. The CDR3 has 14 residues. CDR3: CASSEGDRTYEQYF. CDR3 DNA sequence: TGCGCCAGCAGTGAGGGGGACAGGACCTACGAGCAGTACTTC.